This TCR beta chain was profiled in a study of monozygotic twins with inflammatory bowel disease. Whole-study findings and limits: Against healthy co-twins, IBD patients had lower TCRbeta diversity (measured by inverse Simpson). Different T cell subtypes could not be distinguished.

TCRdb reprocessed the 5' RACE reads; each CDR3 protein has one entry and no DNA is given. This sample's table reports approximately 420,000 distinct CDR3 sequences. A roughly 2.5 ml blood sample was drawn per donor. In regard to this clonotype: Antigen specificity is unknown.

This receptor was identified in a human donor with ulcerative colitis or Crohn's disease, or a healthy co-twin of an affected twin (not recorded which). Specimen: blood.

The CDR3 reads CASSPKGYNEQFF. This sequence joins TRBV9 and TRBJ2-1. From germline, CDR1 is SGDLS and CDR2 YYNGEE. The CDR3 consists of 13 residues.